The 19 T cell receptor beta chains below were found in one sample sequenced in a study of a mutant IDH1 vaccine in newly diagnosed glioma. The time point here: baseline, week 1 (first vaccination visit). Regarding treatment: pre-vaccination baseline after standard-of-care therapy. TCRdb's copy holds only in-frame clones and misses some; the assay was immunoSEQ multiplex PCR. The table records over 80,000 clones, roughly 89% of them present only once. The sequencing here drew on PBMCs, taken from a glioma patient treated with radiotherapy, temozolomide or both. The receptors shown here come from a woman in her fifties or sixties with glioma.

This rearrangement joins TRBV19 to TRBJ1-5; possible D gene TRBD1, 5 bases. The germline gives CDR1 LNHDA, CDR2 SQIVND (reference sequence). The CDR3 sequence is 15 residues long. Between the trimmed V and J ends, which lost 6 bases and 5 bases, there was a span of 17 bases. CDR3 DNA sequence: TGTGCCAGTAGCCAACGAGGAGGGGCCGATCAGCCCCAGCATTTT. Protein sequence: CASSQRGGADQPQHF. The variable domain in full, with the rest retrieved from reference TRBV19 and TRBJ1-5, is DGGITQSPKYLFRKEGQNVTLSCEQNLNHDAMYWYRQDPGQGLRLIYYSQIVNDFQKGDIAEGYSVSREKKESFPLTVTSAQKNPTAFYLCASSQRGGADQPQHFGDGTRLSIL.

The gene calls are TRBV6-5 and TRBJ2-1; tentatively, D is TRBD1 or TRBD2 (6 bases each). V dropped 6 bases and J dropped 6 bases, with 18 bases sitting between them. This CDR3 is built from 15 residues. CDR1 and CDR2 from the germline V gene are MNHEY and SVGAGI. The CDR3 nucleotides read TGTGCCAGCAGCTATGAAGGGGGAGGACTCAATGAGCAGTTCTTC. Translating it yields CASSYEGGGLNEQFF.

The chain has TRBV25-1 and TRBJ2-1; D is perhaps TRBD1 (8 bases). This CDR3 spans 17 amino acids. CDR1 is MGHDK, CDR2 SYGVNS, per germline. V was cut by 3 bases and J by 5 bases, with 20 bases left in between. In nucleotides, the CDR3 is TGTGCCAGCAGTGATCCAAACAGGGGGGGGTTCGACAATGAGCAGTTCTTC. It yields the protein CASSDPNRGGFDNEQFF.

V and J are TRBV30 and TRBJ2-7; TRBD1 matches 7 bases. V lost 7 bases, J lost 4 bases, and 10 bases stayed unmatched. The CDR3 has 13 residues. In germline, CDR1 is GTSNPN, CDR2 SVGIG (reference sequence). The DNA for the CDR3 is TGTGCCTCGGAGTTGGGGACAGCATACGAGCAGTACTTC. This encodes CASELGTAYEQYF.

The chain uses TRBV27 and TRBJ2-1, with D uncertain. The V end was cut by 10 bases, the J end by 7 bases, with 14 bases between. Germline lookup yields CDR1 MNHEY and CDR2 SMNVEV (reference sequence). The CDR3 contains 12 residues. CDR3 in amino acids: CATGRIRNEQFF. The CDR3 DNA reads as TGTGCCACCGGTAGAATTCGAAATGAGCAGTTCTTC.

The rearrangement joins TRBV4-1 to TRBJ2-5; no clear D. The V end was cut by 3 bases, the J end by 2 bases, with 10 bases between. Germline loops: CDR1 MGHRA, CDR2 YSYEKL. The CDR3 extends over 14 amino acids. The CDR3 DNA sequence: TGCGCCAGCAGCCATTTACCAGTTCAAGAGACCCAGTACTTC. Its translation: CASSHLPVQETQYF.

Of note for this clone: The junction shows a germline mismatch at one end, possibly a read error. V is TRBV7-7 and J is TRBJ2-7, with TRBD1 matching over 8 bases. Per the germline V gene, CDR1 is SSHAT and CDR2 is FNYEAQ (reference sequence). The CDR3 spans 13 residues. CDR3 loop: CASSSDRGGEQYF. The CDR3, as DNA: TGTGCTAGCAGCTCAGACAGGGGAGGCGAGCAGTACTTC.

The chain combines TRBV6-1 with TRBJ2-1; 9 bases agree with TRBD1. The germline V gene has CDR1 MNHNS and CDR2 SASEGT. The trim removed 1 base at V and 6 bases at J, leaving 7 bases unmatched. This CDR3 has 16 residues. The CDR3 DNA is TGTGCCAGCAGTGAAGTCTCGGGACAGGGCAGCAATGAGCAGTTCTTC. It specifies CASSEVSGQGSNEQFF.

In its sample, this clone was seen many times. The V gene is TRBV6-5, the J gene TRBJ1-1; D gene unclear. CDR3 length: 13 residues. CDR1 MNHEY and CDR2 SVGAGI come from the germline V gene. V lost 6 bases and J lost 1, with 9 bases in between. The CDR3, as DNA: TGTGCCAGCAGCTCCGGAGAGAACACTGAAGCTTTCTTT. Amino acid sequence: CASSSGENTEAFF.

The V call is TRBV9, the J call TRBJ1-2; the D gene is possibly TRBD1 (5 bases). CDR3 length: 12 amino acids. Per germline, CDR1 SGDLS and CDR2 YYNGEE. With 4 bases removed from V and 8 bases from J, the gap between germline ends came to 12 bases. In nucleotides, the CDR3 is TGTGCCAGCAGCACGCGGGGCAGGGGCTACACCTTC. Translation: CASSTRGRGYTF.

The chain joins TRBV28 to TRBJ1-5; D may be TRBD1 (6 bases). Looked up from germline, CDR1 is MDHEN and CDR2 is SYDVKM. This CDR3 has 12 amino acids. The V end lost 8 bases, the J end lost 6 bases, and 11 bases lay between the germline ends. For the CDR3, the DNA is TGTGCCAGCCGAACAGGGCTTCAGCCCCAGCATTTT. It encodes CASRTGLQPQHF. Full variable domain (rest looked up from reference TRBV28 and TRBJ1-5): DVKVTQSSRYLVKRTGEKVFLECVQDMDHENMFWYRQDPGLGLRLIYFSYDVKMKEKGDIPEGYSVSREKKERFSLILESASTNQTSMYLCASRTGLQPQHFGDGTRLSIL.

CDR3 protein: CASSLDRVGNTIYF. CDR3 DNA: TGTGCCAGCAGCCTGGACAGGGTCGGAAACACCATATATTTT. The genes are TRBV13 and TRBJ1-3; 8 bases are a match to TRBD1. Looked up from germline, CDR1 is PRHDT and CDR2 is FYEKMQ (reference sequence). With V trimmed by 5 bases and J by 4 bases, 4 bases remained unmatched. This CDR3 spans 14 amino acids.

The CDR3 nucleotides are TGTGCCAGCACTCTGGGAGGACAGGGGGCGCGGAACGAGCAGTACTTC. This codes for CASTLGGQGARNEQYF. The V call is TRBV28, the J call TRBJ2-7; 11 bases fit TRBD1. Germline-derived CDR1 and CDR2 are MDHEN and SYDVKM. The CDR3 is made up of 16 amino acids. Unmatched junction bases numbered 13, after V lost 7 bases and J lost 5 bases.

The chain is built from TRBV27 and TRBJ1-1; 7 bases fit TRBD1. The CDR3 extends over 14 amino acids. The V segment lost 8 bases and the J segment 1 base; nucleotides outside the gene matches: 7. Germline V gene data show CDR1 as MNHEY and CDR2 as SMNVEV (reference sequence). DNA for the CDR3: TGTGCCAGCCAACGGACAGGTGGGAACACTGAAGCTTTCTTT. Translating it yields CASQRTGGNTEAFF.

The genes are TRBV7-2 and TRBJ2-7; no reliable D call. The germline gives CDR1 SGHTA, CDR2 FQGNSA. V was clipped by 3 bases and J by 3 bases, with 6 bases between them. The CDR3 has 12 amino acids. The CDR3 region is CASSFSNYEQYF. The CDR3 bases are TGTGCCAGCAGCTTCTCAAACTACGAGCAGTACTTC.

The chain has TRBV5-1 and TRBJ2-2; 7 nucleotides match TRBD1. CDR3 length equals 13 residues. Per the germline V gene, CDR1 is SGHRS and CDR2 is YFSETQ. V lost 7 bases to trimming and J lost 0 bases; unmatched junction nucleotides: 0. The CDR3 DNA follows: TGCGCCAGCGGGACAGCGAACACCGGGGAGCTGTTTTTT. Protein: CASGTANTGELFF.

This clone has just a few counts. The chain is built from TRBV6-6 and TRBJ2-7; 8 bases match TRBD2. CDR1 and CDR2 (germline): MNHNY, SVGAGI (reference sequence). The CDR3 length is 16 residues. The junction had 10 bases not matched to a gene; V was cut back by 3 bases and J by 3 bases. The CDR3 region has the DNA TGTGCCAGCAGTTATCCCCAGCGGGAGCCATTCTACGAGCAGTACTTC. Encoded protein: CASSYPQREPFYEQYF.

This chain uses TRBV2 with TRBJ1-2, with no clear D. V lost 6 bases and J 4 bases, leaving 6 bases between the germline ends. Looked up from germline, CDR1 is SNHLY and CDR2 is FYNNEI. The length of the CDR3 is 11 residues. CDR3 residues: CASRLSYGYTF. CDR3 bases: TGTGCCAGCAGGCTCAGCTATGGCTACACCTTC.

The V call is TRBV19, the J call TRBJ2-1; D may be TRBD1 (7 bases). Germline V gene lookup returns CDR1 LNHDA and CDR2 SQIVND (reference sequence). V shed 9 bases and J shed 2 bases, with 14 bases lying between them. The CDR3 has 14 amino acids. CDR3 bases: TGTGCCAGCACTGGCGGGACAGCCTACAATGAGCAGTTCTTC. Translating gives CASTGGTAYNEQFF. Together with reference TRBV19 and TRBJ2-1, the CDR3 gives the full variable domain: DGGITQSPKYLFRKEGQNVTLSCEQNLNHDAMYWYRQDPGQGLRLIYYSQIVNDFQKGDIAEGYSVSREKKESFPLTVTSAQKNPTAFYLCASTGGTAYNEQFFGPGTRLTVL.